Listed below are T cell receptor beta chains from one sample, sequenced in a study of shared clonotypes between healthy human individuals. Sequencing was performed with immunoSEQ multiplex PCR; in TCRdb, only in-frame clones are kept and a portion is missing. The repertoire holds more than 850,000 clones, with 75% to 85% as singletons. Sequencing was carried out using memory CD4+ T cells from PBMCs. These receptors were taken from a man aged 18 to 30 in good health. Some clones in this sample may be carry-over from other donors' samples. CDR3s include the opening cysteine and the closing phenylalanine or tryptophan. The D gene is left open where the match is weak. Size is omitted from some rows. Given values are once, few, many or a class for expanded clones.

V	D	size	J	length	CDR3	DNA
TRBV5-1	TRBD2	-	TRBJ2-1	14	CASSFQRDPNEQFF	TGCGCCAGCAGCTTCCAGCGGGACCCCAATGAGCAGTTCTTC
TRBV5-1	-	once	TRBJ2-2	13	CASSSSNTGELFF	TGCGCCAGCAGCTCTTCAAACACCGGGGAGCTGTTTTTT
TRBV5-1	-	-	TRBJ1-4	14	CASSWTATNEKLFF	TGCGCCAGCAGCTGGACAGCAACTAATGAAAAACTGTTTTTT
TRBV5-4	-	-	TRBJ1-2	16	CASSPQRPGANYGYTF	TGTGCCAGCAGCCCCCAGCGCCCGGGAGCTAACTATGGCTACACCTTC
TRBV19	TRBD1	few	TRBJ2-7	13	CASSTVQGSEQYF	TGTGCCAGTAGTACCGTACAGGGGTCCGAGCAGTACTTC
TRBV2	-	-	TRBJ1-1	13	CASSYPTGTEAFF	TGTGCCAGCAGTTACCCAACTGGGACTGAAGCTTTCTTT
TRBV7-8	-	-	TRBJ2-7	13	CASSTGTFYEQYF	TGTGCCAGCTCAACCGGGACCTTCTACGAGCAGTACTTC
TRBV4-2	TRBD2	once	TRBJ2-1	18	CASSQGSSGTSGSDEQFF	TGTGCCAGCAGCCAAGGAAGCTCCGGGACTAGCGGGAGTGATGAGCAGTTCTTC
TRBV9	-	-	TRBJ2-3	15	CASSVGVGRPDTQYF	TGTGCCAGCAGCGTAGGGGTTGGCAGACCAGATACGCAGTATTTT
TRBV10-1	-	-	TRBJ2-1	18	CASIPQEPGTALFHEQFF	TGCGCCAGCATCCCTCAGGAACCCGGGACCGCGTTGTTCCATGAGCAGTTCTTC
TRBV5-4	TRBD1	-	TRBJ2-2	16	CASSFTGTGRTGELFF	TGTGCCAGCAGCTTTACCGGGACAGGGAGGACCGGGGAGCTGTTTTTT
TRBV11-2	-	-	TRBJ2-7	14	CASSLERISYEQYF	TGTGCCAGCAGCTTAGAGCGGATCTCCTACGAGCAGTACTTC
TRBV18	-	few	TRBJ1-4	13	CASSLRLLEKLFF	TGTGCCAGCTCACTGCGACTATTAGAAAAACTGTTTTTT
TRBV7-9	TRBD1	-	TRBJ2-7	16	CASSSMDRGRSYEQYF	TGTGCCAGCAGCTCCATGGACAGGGGGAGGTCCTACGAGCAGTACTTC
TRBV5-1	TRBD1	few	TRBJ2-7	14	CASNPGQGAGEQYF	TGCGCCAGCAACCCGGGACAGGGGGCGGGAGAGCAGTACTTC
TRBV29-1	-	-	TRBJ2-7	13	CSVERDSSYEQYF	TGCAGCGTCGAGCGGGACAGCTCCTACGAGCAGTACTTC
TRBV28	TRBD2	-	TRBJ2-1	13	CASSLRGDNEQFF	TGTGCCAGCAGTTTGCGGGGGGACAATGAGCAGTTCTTC
TRBV19	-	-	TRBJ1-4	13	CATEGQNNEKLFF	TGTGCCACCGAGGGGCAGAATAATGAAAAACTGTTTTTT
TRBV18	TRBD1	-	TRBJ2-2	16	CASSSRTGGDTGELFF	TGTGCCAGCTCATCGCGGACAGGGGGCGACACCGGGGAGCTGTTTTTT
TRBV18	TRBD2	-	TRBJ2-1	13	CASSGLAGNEQFF	TGTGCCAGCTCAGGTCTAGCGGGCAATGAGCAGTTCTTC
TRBV11-2	TRBD2	-	TRBJ2-3	15	CASSSKRERVDTQYF	TGTGCCAGCAGCTCCAAGCGGGAGAGGGTTGATACGCAGTATTTT
TRBV5-1	-	-	TRBJ2-5	14	CASSLLGGQETQYF	TGCGCCAGCAGCTTGTTAGGGGGCCAAGAGACCCAGTACTTC
TRBV10-3	-	-	TRBJ2-3	15	CAISGVGGSADTQYF	TGTGCCATCAGTGGAGTGGGAGGAAGCGCAGATACGCAGTATTTT
TRBV7-9	-	-	TRBJ2-7	18	CASSLTLRQTASSYEQYF	TGTGCCAGCAGCTTAACGCTAAGACAGACAGCTAGCTCCTACGAGCAGTACTTC
TRBV29-1	-	-	TRBJ1-1	14	CSVCVGAADTEAFF	TGCAGCGTTTGTGTCGGAGCGGCGGACACTGAAGCTTTCTTT
TRBV30	TRBD1	-	TRBJ2-5	13	CAGDQGARETQYF	TGTGCCGGAGATCAGGGGGCTAGAGAGACCCAGTACTTC
TRBV7-9	TRBD2	-	TRBJ2-1	14	CASSLEGLVGEQFF	TGTGCCAGCAGCTTAGAGGGACTAGTAGGTGAGCAGTTCTTC
TRBV6-1	-	-	TRBJ2-7	14	CASSSAGTPFGQYF	TGTGCCAGCAGTTCCGCTGGGACGCCATTTGGGCAGTACTTC
TRBV6-1	-	-	TRBJ2-2	16	CASSAEGGANTGELFF	TGTGCCAGCAGTGCCGAAGGAGGGGCGAACACCGGGGAGCTGTTTTTT
TRBV11-3	-	-	TRBJ2-7	14	CASSRGIGGYEQYF	TGTGCCAGCAGCCGCGGGATAGGGGGCTACGAGCAGTACTTC
TRBV28	-	-	TRBJ2-1	12	CASRGPYNEQFF	TGTGCCAGCAGGGGACCCTACAATGAGCAGTTCTTC
TRBV28	-	-	TRBJ1-2	13	CASSTRTVYGYTF	TGTGCCAGCAGTACCAGGACAGTGTATGGCTACACCTTC
TRBV4-2	-	once	TRBJ2-1	16	CASSPVALVGYNEQFF	TGTGCCAGCAGCCCTGTGGCGCTAGTTGGATACAATGAGCAGTTCTTC
TRBV6-5	TRBD1	-	TRBJ1-5	15	CASSSRQGGEQPQHF	TGTGCCAGCAGCTCTCGACAGGGCGGGGAACAGCCCCAGCATTTT
TRBV19	-	-	TRBJ1-1	15	CASSIITQGNTEAFF	TGTGCCAGTAGTATTATTACCCAGGGGAACACTGAAGCTTTCTTT